This TCR beta chain was captured in a study of a mutant IDH1 vaccine in newly diagnosed glioma. Study-level information: Beginning 4-6 weeks after radiotherapy alone, or with temozolomide cycles, vaccination took place. Patients were pretreated with radiotherapy, temozolomide, or both, mostly both.

The time point denotes: week 35, safety follow-up. One vaccine dose held 300 ug of mutant IDH1 20-mer peptide and came with topical imiquimod. Those who donated had recent WHO grade 3 or 4 IDH1-mutant, ATRX-lost astrocytomas. The CDR3 sequence is 15 residues long. Trimming shortened V by 5 bases and J by 1 base, and 15 bases separated the two germline ends. Germline loops: CDR1 MNHEY, CDR2 SMNVEV (reference sequence). Notes on this clone: Antigen unknown.

The method was immunoSEQ multiplex PCR; TCRdb's version includes in-frame clones alone and lacks a portion of them. The sample consists of 35,000 to 50,000 clones, 83% of them appearing once. V is TRBV27 and J is TRBJ2-7; D ambiguous. This sample comprised PBMCs, obtained from a glioma patient whose treatment included an IDH1 peptide vaccine. The source of this sequence is a woman aged 45-65 years with glioma. In DNA form, the CDR3 reads TGTGCCAGCAGTCCGGCCAGCCTGGGGTCCTACGAGCAGTACTTC. It codes for CASSPASLGSYEQYF.